These T cell receptor beta chains were read from a single sample in a study of cytomegalovirus exposure and HLA in healthy donors. Here immunoSEQ multiplex PCR was the method, and the copy in TCRdb shows in-frame clones only, minus some. The table lists 220,000 or so clones, 80% to 85% of them singletons. Sequencing used PBMCs. Receptor source: a woman between 40 and 50 years old in good health and CMV-seronegative. Both conserved end residues are part of each CDR3. The D gene is left open where the match is weak. Only part of the rows carry a size: once, few, many, or a class if the clone is expanded.

V	size	D	length	J	DNA	CDR3
TRBV11-2	NA	TRBD2	17	TRBJ2-1	TGTGCCAGCAGCTTACAACTAGCGGGAGGCCCCTACAATGAGCAGTTCTTC	CASSLQLAGGPYNEQFF
TRBV7-8	NA	NA	13	TRBJ2-3	TGTGCCAGCAGCTTAGGCGCGGGGGCGCCGCAGTATTTT	CASSLGAGAPQYF
TRBV7-7	NA	TRBD2	14	TRBJ2-5	TGTGCCAGCAGCCCGTCGGGGGAGGGAGAGACCCAGTACTTC	CASSPSGEGETQYF
TRBV19	once	NA	14	TRBJ1-3	TGTGCCCCTCGGGGGGGGGACTCTGGAAACACCATATATTTT	CAPRGGDSGNTIYF
TRBV6-1	NA	TRBD1	13	TRBJ1-5	TGTGCCAGCAAGGGACAGGGCAATCAGCCCCAGCATTTT	CASKGQGNQPQHF
TRBV6-4	NA	NA	20	TRBJ2-6	TGTGCCAGCAGTGACAGTAGATCACCCGACAGGCACTCTGGGGCCAACGTCCTGACTTTC	CASSDSRSPDRHSGANVLTF
TRBV28	NA	TRBD1	20	TRBJ1-5	TGTGCCAGCAACGCCCTCAGACAGGGAAGCGCCGTGGGACTTTATCAGCCCCAGCATTTT	CASNALRQGSAVGLYQPQHF
TRBV12-5	NA	TRBD1	13	TRBJ1-4	TGTGCTAGCGGGACAGGGTTGGGTGAAAAACTGTTTTTT	CASGTGLGEKLFF
TRBV27	NA	TRBD1	17	TRBJ1-2	TGTGCCAGCAGCCGCCCAGGGGGACAGGAGTGTATCTATGGCTACACCTTC	CASSRPGGQECIYGYTF
TRBV11-2	NA	TRBD1	15	TRBJ1-1	TGTGCCAGCAGCTTAACGACAGGGGTATTGGTTGAAGCTTTCTTT	CASSLTTGVLVEAFF
TRBV21-1	NA	NA	15	TRBJ2-4	TGTGCCAGCAGCAAGCGGACGGGACTGGAAAACATTCAGTACTTC	CASSKRTGLENIQYF
TRBV19	NA	NA	15	TRBJ1-5	TGTGCCAGTAGTATGACAGCCTTTAGCAATCAGCCCCAGCATTTT	CASSMTAFSNQPQHF
TRBV6-5	NA	NA	15	TRBJ2-3	TGTGCCAGCAGCTCCACCCGGGGAAGGACAGATACGCAGTATTTT	CASSSTRGRTDTQYF
TRBV27	NA	NA	15	TRBJ1-1	TGTGCCAGCAGCTCTACCCGCTTAGTGAACACTGAAGCTTTCTTT	CASSSTRLVNTEAFF
TRBV5-4	NA	NA	17	TRBJ2-7	TGTGCCAGCAGCCTGGGAGCTAGCAGCTATAGCTCCTACGAGCAGTACTTC	CASSLGASSYSSYEQYF
TRBV6-6	NA	TRBD2	15	TRBJ2-7	TGTGCCAGCAGTTACTCGGGGGGGAGGGTTTACGAGCAGTACTTC	CASSYSGGRVYEQYF
TRBV28	NA	TRBD2	15	TRBJ2-3	TGTGCCAGCAGTTCGCGCGGGGGTAGCACAGATACGCAGTATTTT	CASSSRGGSTDTQYF
TRBV11-2	NA	NA	14	TRBJ2-1	TGTGCCAGCAGCTTAGATCCCCTAGGCAATGAGCAGTTCTTC	CASSLDPLGNEQFF
TRBV7-3	few	NA	15	TRBJ2-3	TGTGCCAGCAGCCTAGGGGGGGGTGACACAGATACGCAGTATTTT	CASSLGGGDTDTQYF
TRBV9	NA	TRBD1	16	TRBJ2-7	TGTGCCAGCAGCGTAGGGGAAGGACAGGGCGCCTACGAGCAGTACTTC	CASSVGEGQGAYEQYF
TRBV28	once	NA	14	TRBJ1-1	TGTGCCAGCTTTCCCGCGGGGGCGCCCACTGAAGCTTTCTTT	CASFPAGAPTEAFF
TRBV7-3	NA	NA	15	TRBJ2-1	TGTGCCAGCAGCTCCGGGGGACTTAACTACAATGAGCAGTTCTTC	CASSSGGLNYNEQFF
TRBV10-3	NA	NA	15	TRBJ1-5	TGTGCCATCAGTGCAGGGGCCTATAGCAATCAGCCCCAGCATTTT	CAISAGAYSNQPQHF
TRBV4-2	few	NA	16	TRBJ2-1	TGTGCCAGCAGCCAAGATTTGCTAGTCCCCTACAATGAGCAGTTCTTC	CASSQDLLVPYNEQFF
TRBV15	NA	NA	13	TRBJ1-1	TGTGCCACCAGCAGGCAGAAGAACACTGAAGCTTTCTTT	CATSRQKNTEAFF
TRBV29-1	NA	NA	17	TRBJ2-3	TGCAGCGTTGAAGGACTCGAGGTTAGGGGAAGAAGGGATACGCAGTATTTT	CSVEGLEVRGRRDTQYF
TRBV12-5	once	NA	17	TRBJ1-1	TGTGCTAGTGGTAGCTTCCGGGGGGTCAAGAGGAGTACTGAAGCTTTCTTT	CASGSFRGVKRSTEAFF
TRBV12-5	few	NA	13	TRBJ2-7	TGTGCTAGTGGTTTCTGGGGAGCCTACGAGCAGTACTTC	CASGFWGAYEQYF
TRBV28	NA	NA	14	TRBJ2-7	TGTGCCAGCAGACCCCCCGCAGGTACCTACGAGCAGTACTTC	CASRPPAGTYEQYF
TRBV29-1	NA	TRBD1	13	TRBJ2-7	TGCAGCGCCCCGGGACAGGGTAGCCACGAGCAGTACTTC	CSAPGQGSHEQYF
TRBV5-1	NA	NA	13	TRBJ2-7	TGCGCCAGCAGCTTGGCCGGGTGGTACGAGCAGTACTTC	CASSLAGWYEQYF
TRBV7-3	NA	NA	12	TRBJ2-2	TGTGCCAGCAGCTCTAGCCCCGGGGAGCTGTTTTTT	CASSSSPGELFF
TRBV21-1	NA	NA	20	TRBJ2-6	TGTGCCAGCAGCAAAAAGTACGTACAGTTCCAATTCTCCGGGGCCAACGTCCTGACTTTC	CASSKKYVQFQFSGANVLTF
TRBV27	NA	TRBD2	15	TRBJ2-1	TGTGCCAGCAGTTTATGGCTAGCGGGAGTATCTGAGCAGTTCTTC	CASSLWLAGVSEQFF
TRBV6-1	NA	TRBD1	13	TRBJ2-7	TGTGCCAGCAGATCGGGACAGCCTTACGAGCAGTACTTC	CASRSGQPYEQYF
TRBV4-1	NA	TRBD2	17	TRBJ2-2	TGCGCCAGCAGCCAAGGACTAGCGGGGGGGAACACCGGGGAGCTGTTTTTT	CASSQGLAGGNTGELFF
TRBV5-1	NA	TRBD1	15	TRBJ2-7	TGCGCCAGCATGTTATTGGGGACAGGCTCCTACGAGCAGTACTTC	CASMLLGTGSYEQYF
TRBV4-1	NA	NA	13	TRBJ2-7	TGCGCCAGCAGCCAGGAGCAAACCTACGAGCAGTACTTC	CASSQEQTYEQYF
TRBV14	NA	NA	14	TRBJ1-4	TGTGCCAGCAGCCAACTTGCAACTAATGAAAAACTGTTTTTT	CASSQLATNEKLFF
TRBV6-4	few	NA	17	TRBJ2-1	TGTGCCAGCAGGGAACCAGGGGGCGGGAGAAGGTTCAATGAGCAGTTCTTC	CASREPGGGRRFNEQFF
TRBV6-1	once	TRBD1	13	TRBJ1-2	TGTGCCAGCAAGAACCCAGGGGGCGAGGGCTACACCTTC	CASKNPGGEGYTF
TRBV10-3	NA	NA	17	TRBJ2-3	TGTGCCATCAGTGATCCGGTCAGGTCTTCGTCAGAGGATACGCAGTATTTT	CAISDPVRSSSEDTQYF